The rows below give T cell receptor beta chains drawn from one sample of a study of blood T cell repertoires in COVID-19. TCRdb's table, derived via immunoSEQ multiplex PCR, lists solely in-frame clones and lacks some. The sample records about 190,000 clones, around 90% being singletons. The source material was peripheral blood. The receptors stem from a man aged 50 to 60 with acute or convalescent COVID-19. Both conserved end residues are part of each CDR3. The D gene is left open where the match is weak. The size entry is marked missing in some rows and otherwise reads once, few, many or a size class.

.	TRBV7-9	.	15	TRBJ1-1	TGTGCCAGCAGCTTAGAGGTGGAGCCGAACACTGAAGCTTTCTTT	CASSLEVEPNTEAFF
.	TRBV11-2	.	15	TRBJ1-4	TGTGCCAGCAGCTTAGACCCGGGGATAAGTGAAAAACTGTTTTTT	CASSLDPGISEKLFF
.	TRBV30	.	13	TRBJ1-5	TGTGCCTGGGCGCAGGGGAAGGATCAGCCCCAGCATTTT	CAWAQGKDQPQHF
.	TRBV6-1	few	14	TRBJ1-1	TGTGCCAGCAGTGAAGACTGGGGCGTCACTGAAGCTTTCTTT	CASSEDWGVTEAFF
.	TRBV5-1	.	14	TRBJ2-1	TGCGCCAGCAGCACGACTAGCTCCTACAATGAGCAGTTCTTC	CASSTTSSYNEQFF
TRBD1	TRBV4-1	.	15	TRBJ2-5	TGCGCCAGCAGCCATCACCCCGGGACAGAAGAGACCCAGTACTTC	CASSHHPGTEETQYF
.	TRBV7-2	.	16	TRBJ1-5	TGTGCCAGCAGCTTCAAGTCAGGGGATGGCAATCAGCCCCAGCATTTT	CASSFKSGDGNQPQHF
TRBD1	TRBV5-1	once	14	TRBJ2-1	TGCGCCAGCACCCGACAGGGTTCCTACAATGAGCAGTTCTTC	CASTRQGSYNEQFF
.	TRBV18	.	16	TRBJ2-3	TGTGCCAGCTCGATGCAGCCACCCGAAGCGACAGATACGCAGTATTTT	CASSMQPPEATDTQYF
.	TRBV6-6	.	14	TRBJ1-4	TGTGCCAGCAGTCTGGGCGTAACTAATGAAAAACTGTTTTTT	CASSLGVTNEKLFF
.	TRBV5-1	.	13	TRBJ1-2	TGCGCCAGCAGCTTGGGGACAGACTATGGCTACACCTTC	CASSLGTDYGYTF
TRBD1	TRBV19	.	15	TRBJ1-5	TGTGCCAGCTCCCCCCCGACAGGGGGCCATCAGCCCCAGCATTTT	CASSPPTGGHQPQHF
.	TRBV7-2	.	14	TRBJ1-5	TGTGCCAGCAGCCCCCGACGGGTCGGGCAGCCCCAGCATTTT	CASSPRRVGQPQHF
.	TRBV21-1	.	16	TRBJ2-7	TGTGCCAGCAGCAAAGTGTCTAGCGGGGTTAGCTACGAGCAGTACTTC	CASSKVSSGVSYEQYF
TRBD1	TRBV5-6	.	14	TRBJ1-5	TGTGCCAGCAGCAATGGACAGGGAGGGAAGCCCCAGCATTTT	CASSNGQGGKPQHF
TRBD1	TRBV5-1	.	15	TRBJ1-1	TGCGCCAGCAGCTTGAGGGACAGTGGATACACTGAAGCTTTCTTT	CASSLRDSGYTEAFF
TRBD1	TRBV28	.	17	TRBJ1-5	TGTGCCAGCAGCCATACAGGGGACTCATATAGCAATCAGCCCCAGCATTTT	CASSHTGDSYSNQPQHF
.	TRBV27	.	15	TRBJ1-1	TGTGCCAGCAGCCAACTTGGGACACCGAACACTGAAGCTTTCTTT	CASSQLGTPNTEAFF
.	TRBV5-8	.	12	TRBJ2-7	TGTGCCAGCAGGGGGGGACTTCGGGAGCAGTACTTC	CASRGGLREQYF
TRBD2	TRBV18	.	18	TRBJ2-5	TGTGCCAGCTCACCGGGACTAGCGGGAGTTGGGCGGCAAGAGACCCAGTACTTC	CASSPGLAGVGRQETQYF
.	TRBV18	.	15	TRBJ1-4	TGTGCCAGCTCACCCGAGTCAGGCGCCCTTGAAAAACTGTTTTTT	CASSPESGALEKLFF
TRBD1	TRBV5-5	.	18	TRBJ1-5	TGTGCCAGCAGCTTGGTCAACAGGGGCGGTTTGAGTAATCAGCCCCAGCATTTT	CASSLVNRGGLSNQPQHF
TRBD1	TRBV28	.	15	TRBJ1-1	TGTGCCAGCAGCACAGGGGGCACAGGGGGCACTGAAGCTTTCTTT	CASSTGGTGGTEAFF
TRBD2	TRBV30	.	15	TRBJ2-3	TGTGCCTGGAGTGGGCGGGGGGGAAGCACAGATACGCAGTATTTT	CAWSGRGGSTDTQYF
TRBD1	TRBV18	.	16	TRBJ1-3	TGTGCCAGCTCACCGACGGGACAGAGCTCTGGAAACACCATATATTTT	CASSPTGQSSGNTIYF
.	TRBV6-5	.	15	TRBJ2-2	TGTGCCAGCAGCGAGCCGGGTCGAGGGACCGGGGAGCTGTTTTTT	CASSEPGRGTGELFF
.	TRBV29-1	.	13	TRBJ1-2	TGCAGCGTTGAAGTGGGTAGCTTAGGTGGCTACACCTTC	CSVEVGSLGGYTF
TRBD1	TRBV24-1	.	16	TRBJ1-2	TGTGCCACCAGTGAGAGGGGACAGACCTCTTACTATGGCTACACCTTC	CATSERGQTSYYGYTF
.	TRBV3-1/TRBV3-2	.	14	TRBJ1-1	TGTGCCAGCAGCCAAGGCCCGGTGCCCCCAGAAGCTTTCTTT	CASSQGPVPPEAFF
TRBD2	TRBV6-2/TRBV6-3	.	15	TRBJ2-7	TGTGCCAGCAGTACCCTGGGCGGGGGACCTTACGAGCAGTACTTC	CASSTLGGGPYEQYF
.	TRBV24-1	.	16	TRBJ2-7	TGTGCCACCAGTGATTTGGGGACTTATCAAACCTACGAGCAGTACTTC	CATSDLGTYQTYEQYF
.	TRBV28	.	12	TRBJ2-7	TGTGCCAGCACCACAGTCCCCTACGAGCAGTACTTC	CASTTVPYEQYF
TRBD2	TRBV5-6	.	16	TRBJ2-3	TGTGCCAGCAGCGTAATCGGGGGGGCCGGAACAGATACGCAGTATTTT	CASSVIGGAGTDTQYF
.	TRBV15	.	13	TRBJ1-6	TGTGCCACCAGTCCGGGGTTAAATTCACCCCTCCACTTT	CATSPGLNSPLHF
.	TRBV14	.	12	TRBJ1-1	TGTGCCAGCAGCCAAGTCAGGGCAGAAGCTTTCTTT	CASSQVRAEAFF
TRBD2	TRBV5-1	.	16	TRBJ2-3	TGCGCCAGCAGCTCCCGAGCTAGCGGGGCCACAGATACGCAGTATTTT	CASSSRASGATDTQYF
TRBD2	TRBV7-2	.	19	TRBJ2-1	TGTGCCAGCAGCTTAGCACCGGGACTAGCGGGGCGAAAATACAATGAGCAGTTCTTC	CASSLAPGLAGRKYNEQFF
.	TRBV5-1	.	13	TRBJ2-1	TGCGCCAGCAGTTCTAGCGCCAACAATGAGCAGTTCTTC	CASSSSANNEQFF
.	TRBV27	.	15	TRBJ2-7	TGTGCCAGCAGTTTAGGGAGACGGACTGTGTACGAGCAGTACTTC	CASSLGRRTVYEQYF
TRBD1	TRBV2	.	16	TRBJ1-4	TGTGCCAGTAACCGAGACAGGGGGTTAAGTAATGAAAAACTGTTTTTT	CASNRDRGLSNEKLFF
TRBD1	TRBV5-1	.	16	TRBJ1-3	TGCGCCAGCAGCAAAGGACAGGGCTCATCTGGAAACACCATATATTTT	CASSKGQGSSGNTIYF